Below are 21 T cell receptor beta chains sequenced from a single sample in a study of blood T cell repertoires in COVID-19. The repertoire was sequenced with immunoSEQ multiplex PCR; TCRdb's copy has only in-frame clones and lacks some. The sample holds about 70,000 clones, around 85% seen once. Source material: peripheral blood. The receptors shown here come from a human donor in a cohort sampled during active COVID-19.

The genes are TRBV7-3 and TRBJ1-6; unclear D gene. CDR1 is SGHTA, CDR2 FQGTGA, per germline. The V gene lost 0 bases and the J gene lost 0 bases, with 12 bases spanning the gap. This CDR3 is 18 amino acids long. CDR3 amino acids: CASSLTPPVSSYNSPLHF. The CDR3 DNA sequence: TGTGCCAGCAGCTTAACCCCCCCCGTTAGCTCCTATAATTCACCCCTCCACTTT.

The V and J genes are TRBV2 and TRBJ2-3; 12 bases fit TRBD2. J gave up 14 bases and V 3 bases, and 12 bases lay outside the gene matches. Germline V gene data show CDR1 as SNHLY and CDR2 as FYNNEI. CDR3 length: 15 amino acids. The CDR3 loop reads CASSEGLAGGATRYF. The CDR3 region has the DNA TGTGCCAGCAGTGAGGGGCTAGCGGGGGGGGCCACCCGGTATTTT.

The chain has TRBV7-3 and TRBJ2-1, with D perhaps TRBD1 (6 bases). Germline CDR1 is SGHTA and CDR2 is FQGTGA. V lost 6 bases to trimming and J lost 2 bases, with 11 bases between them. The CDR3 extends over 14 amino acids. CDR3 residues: CASSPGTPYNEQFF. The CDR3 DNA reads TGTGCCAGCAGTCCCGGGACACCCTACAATGAGCAGTTCTTC.

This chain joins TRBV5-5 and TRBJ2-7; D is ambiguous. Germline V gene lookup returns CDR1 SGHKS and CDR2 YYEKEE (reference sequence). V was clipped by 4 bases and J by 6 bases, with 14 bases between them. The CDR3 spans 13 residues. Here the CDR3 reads CASSRPGSGEQYF. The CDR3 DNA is TGTGCCAGCAGCCGCCCCGGGTCTGGCGAGCAGTACTTC.

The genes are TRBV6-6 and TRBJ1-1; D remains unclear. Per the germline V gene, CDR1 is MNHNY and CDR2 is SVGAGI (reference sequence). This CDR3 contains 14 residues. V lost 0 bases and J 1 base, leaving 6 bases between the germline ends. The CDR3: CASSYSGGNTEAFF. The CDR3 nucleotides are TGTGCCAGCAGTTACTCGGGAGGGAACACTGAAGCTTTCTTT.

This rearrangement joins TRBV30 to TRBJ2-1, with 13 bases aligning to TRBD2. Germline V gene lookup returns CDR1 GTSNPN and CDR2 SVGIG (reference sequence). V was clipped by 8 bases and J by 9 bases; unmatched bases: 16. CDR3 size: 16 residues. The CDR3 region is CAGDSSGLAGVSEQFF. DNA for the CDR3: TGTGCCGGGGATTCGTCAGGACTAGCGGGGGTTAGTGAGCAGTTCTTC.

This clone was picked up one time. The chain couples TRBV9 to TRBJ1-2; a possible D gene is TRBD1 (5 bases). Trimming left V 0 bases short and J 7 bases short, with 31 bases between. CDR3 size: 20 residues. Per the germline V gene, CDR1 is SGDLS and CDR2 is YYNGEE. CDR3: CASSVALTHLRGSAGGGYTF. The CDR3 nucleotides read TGTGCCAGCAGCGTAGCCCTAACCCATCTCCGGGGATCTGCGGGGGGTGGCTACACCTTC.

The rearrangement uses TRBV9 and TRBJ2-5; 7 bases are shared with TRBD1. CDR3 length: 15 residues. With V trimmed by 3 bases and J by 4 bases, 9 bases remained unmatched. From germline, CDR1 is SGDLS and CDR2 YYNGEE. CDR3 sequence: CASSGYTGVGETQYF. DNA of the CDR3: TGTGCCAGCAGCGGATACACAGGGGTGGGAGAGACCCAGTACTTC.

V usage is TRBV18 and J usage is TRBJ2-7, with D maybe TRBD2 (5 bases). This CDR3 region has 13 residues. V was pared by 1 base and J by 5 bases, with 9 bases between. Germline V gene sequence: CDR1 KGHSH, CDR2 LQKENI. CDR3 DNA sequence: TGTGCCAGCTCACCACGAGGGATGGACGAGCAGTACTTC. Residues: CASSPRGMDEQYF.

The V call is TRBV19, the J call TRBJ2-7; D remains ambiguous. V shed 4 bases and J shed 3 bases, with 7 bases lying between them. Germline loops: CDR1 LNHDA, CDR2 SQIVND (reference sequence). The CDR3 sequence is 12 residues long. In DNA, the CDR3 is TGTGCCAGTAGTAACAGATACTACGAGCAGTACTTC. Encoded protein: CASSNRYYEQYF.

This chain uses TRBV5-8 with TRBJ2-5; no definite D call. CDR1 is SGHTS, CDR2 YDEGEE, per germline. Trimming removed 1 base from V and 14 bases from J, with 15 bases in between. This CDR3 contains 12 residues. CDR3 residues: CASSLTSRTPYF. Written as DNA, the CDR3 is TGTGCCAGCAGCTTGACCTCACGAACACCCTACTTC.

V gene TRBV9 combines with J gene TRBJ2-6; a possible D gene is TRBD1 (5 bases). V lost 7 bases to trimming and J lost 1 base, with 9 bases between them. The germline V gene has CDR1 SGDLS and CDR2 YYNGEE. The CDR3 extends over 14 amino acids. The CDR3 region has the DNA TGTGCCAGCGGCGCAGGGTCTGGGGCCAACGTCCTGACTTTC. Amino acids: CASGAGSGANVLTF.

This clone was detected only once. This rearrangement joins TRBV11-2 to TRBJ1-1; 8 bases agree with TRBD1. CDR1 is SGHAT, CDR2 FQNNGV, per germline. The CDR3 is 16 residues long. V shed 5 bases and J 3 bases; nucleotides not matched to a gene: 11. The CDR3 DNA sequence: TGTGCCAGCAGCCCCGGGACAGGCCTACAGCACACTGAAGCTTTCTTT. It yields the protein CASSPGTGLQHTEAFF.

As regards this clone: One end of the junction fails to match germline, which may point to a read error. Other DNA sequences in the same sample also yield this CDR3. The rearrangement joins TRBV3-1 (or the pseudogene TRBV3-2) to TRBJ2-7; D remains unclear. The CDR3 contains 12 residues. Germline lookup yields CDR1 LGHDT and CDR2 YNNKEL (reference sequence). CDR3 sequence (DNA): TGTGCCAGCAGCCAAGTCTCCCACGAGCAGTACTTC. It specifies CASSQVSHEQYF.

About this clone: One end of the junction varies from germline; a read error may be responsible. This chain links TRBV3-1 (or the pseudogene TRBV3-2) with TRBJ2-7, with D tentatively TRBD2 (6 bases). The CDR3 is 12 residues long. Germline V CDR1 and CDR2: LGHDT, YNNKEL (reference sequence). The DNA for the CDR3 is TGTGCCAGCAGCCAAGAACGCGGGGCCCCCAGGTTC. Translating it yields CASSQERGAPRF.

The CDR3 here is CATSFNGGSYEQYF. Written as DNA, the CDR3 is TGTGCCACCAGCTTTAACGGGGGGTCCTACGAGCAGTACTTC. The gene calls are TRBV15 and TRBJ2-7; TRBD2 aligns across 7 bases. V lost 5 bases and J lost 1; bases outside the gene matches: 5. CDR1 and CDR2 (germline): LNHNV, YYDKDF (reference sequence). This CDR3 contains 14 residues.

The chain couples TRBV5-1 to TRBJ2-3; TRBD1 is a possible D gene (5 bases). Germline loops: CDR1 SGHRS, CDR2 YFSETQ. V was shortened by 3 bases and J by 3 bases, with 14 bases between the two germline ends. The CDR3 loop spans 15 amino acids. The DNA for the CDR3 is TGCGCCAGCAGCTGGGGCAGGGCGACGACAGATACGCAGTATTTT. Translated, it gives CASSWGRATTDTQYF.

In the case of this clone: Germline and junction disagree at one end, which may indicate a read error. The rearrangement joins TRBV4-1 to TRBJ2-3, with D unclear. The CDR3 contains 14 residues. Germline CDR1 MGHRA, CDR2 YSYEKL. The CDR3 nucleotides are TGCGCCAGCAGGCAAGGCGTCAGCACAGATACGCAGTATTTT. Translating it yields CASRQGVSTDTQYF.

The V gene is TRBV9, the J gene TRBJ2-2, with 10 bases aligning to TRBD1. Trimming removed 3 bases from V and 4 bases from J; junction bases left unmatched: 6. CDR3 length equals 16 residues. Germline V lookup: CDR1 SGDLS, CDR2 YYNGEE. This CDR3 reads CASSARQGASTGELFF. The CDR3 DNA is TGTGCCAGCAGCGCTCGACAGGGGGCGTCCACCGGGGAGCTGTTTTTT.

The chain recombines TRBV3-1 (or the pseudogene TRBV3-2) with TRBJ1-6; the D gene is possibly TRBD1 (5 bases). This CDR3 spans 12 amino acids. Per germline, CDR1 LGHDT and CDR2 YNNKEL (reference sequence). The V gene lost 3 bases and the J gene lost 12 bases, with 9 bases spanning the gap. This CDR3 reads CASSQDTQPLHF. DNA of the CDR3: TGTGCCAGCAGCCAGGACACCCAACCCCTCCACTTT.

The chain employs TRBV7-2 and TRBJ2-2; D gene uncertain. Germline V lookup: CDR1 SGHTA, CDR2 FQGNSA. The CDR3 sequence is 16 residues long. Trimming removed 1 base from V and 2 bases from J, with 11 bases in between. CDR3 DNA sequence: TGTGCCAGCAGCTTAGTTCCGGTTTCCAACACCGGGGAGCTGTTTTTT. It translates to CASSLVPVSNTGELFF.